This is a list of T cell receptor beta chains from one sample in a study of blood T cell repertoires in COVID-19. Generated by immunoSEQ multiplex PCR, the TCRdb table keeps only in-frame clones and is missing some. The data show some 220,000 clones, with roughly 85% seen just once and 2.4% held by the top ten. The sequencing sample was made of peripheral blood. Source of these receptors: a woman aged 70-85 years with COVID-19, enrolled during active disease. The CDR3 runs from the conserved cysteine through the conserved F or W. D genes are given only for firm matches.

d_gene,v_gene,j_gene,CDR3aa,CDR3nt
.,TRBV7-6,TRBJ1-2,CASSLSYAYGYTF,TGTGCCAGCAGCCTATCATACGCTTATGGCTACACCTTC
.,TRBV6-2/TRBV6-3,TRBJ2-3,CASSYLPGVSTDTQYF,TGTGCCAGCAGTTACCTACCGGGGGTTAGCACAGATACGCAGTATTTT
.,TRBV7-3,TRBJ1-1,CASSSQQRGEAFF,TGTGCCAGCAGCTCTCAACAAAGGGGTGAAGCTTTCTTT
TRBD1,TRBV6-2/TRBV6-3,TRBJ1-6,CASSFLTGGLAPLHF,TGTGCCAGCAGTTTCCTGACAGGGGGTCTGGCACCCCTCCACTTT
.,TRBV3-1/TRBV3-2,TRBJ1-6,CASSQVLGLNNSPLHF,TGTGCCAGCAGCCAAGTCCTTGGGCTTAATAATTCACCCCTCCACTTT
.,TRBV18,TRBJ2-1,CASSTGGFGTDEQFF,TGTGCCAGCTCAACCGGGGGATTCGGTACGGATGAGCAGTTCTTC
TRBD1,TRBV15,TRBJ1-2,CATSRDKGAGGYTF,TGTGCCACCAGCAGAGATAAGGGGGCCGGTGGCTACACCTTC
.,TRBV6-2/TRBV6-3,TRBJ1-4,CASSHGRQLSEKLFF,TGTGCCAGCAGTCACGGACGACAGTTAAGTGAAAAACTGTTTTTT
TRBD2,TRBV6-2/TRBV6-3,TRBJ2-7,CASSYSSSGNSLSSYEQYF,TGTGCCAGCAGTTACTCATCTAGCGGGAACTCTCTCAGCTCCTACGAGCAGTACTTC
.,TRBV18,TRBJ2-3,CASSPPGERVTDTQYF,TGTGCCAGCTCACCTCCCGGGGAGCGGGTCACAGATACGCAGTATTTT
.,TRBV6-5,TRBJ1-5,CASKHGQLSNQPQHF,TGTGCCAGCAAGCATGGACAGCTTAGCAATCAGCCCCAGCATTTT
TRBD1,TRBV3-1/TRBV3-2,TRBJ1-1,CASTHRGGIILGTEAFF,TGTGCCAGCACTCACAGGGGCGGCATTATTTTGGGCACTGAAGCTTTCTTT
.,TRBV7-3,TRBJ2-1,CASSPLGGGNNEQFF,TGTGCCAGCAGCCCTCTGGGGGGTGGGAACAATGAGCAGTTCTTC
TRBD1,TRBV18,TRBJ1-1,CASSLGQGTNTEAFF,TGTGCCAGCTCACTGGGACAGGGGACTAACACTGAAGCTTTCTTT
.,TRBV7-3,TRBJ2-3,CASSLSGTVTDTQYF,TGTGCCAGCAGCTTAAGCGGGACGGTCACAGATACGCAGTATTTT
TRBD1,TRBV6-6,TRBJ2-7,CASSPTGGYEQYF,TGTGCCAGCAGCCCGACAGGGGGTTACGAGCAGTACTTC
TRBD1,TRBV5-1,TRBJ2-1,CASSLGTGSSYNEQFF,TGCGCCAGCAGCTTGGGGACAGGGAGCTCCTACAATGAGCAGTTCTTC
.,TRBV9,TRBJ1-1,CASSVDPAGTEAFF,TGTGCCAGCAGCGTGGACCCAGCGGGCACTGAAGCTTTCTTT